This record concerns one T cell receptor (beta chain) sequence. The data were produced by immunoSEQ multiplex PCR, yet TCRdb's version contains in-frame clones alone and is incomplete. Of 2,300 or so clones in the sample, about 92% were seen once. The data stem from a study of T cell repertoires in ileal Crohn's disease. Time point defined: inflamed ileum from the surgical specimen. The J segment lost 5 bases and the V segment lost 3 bases, leaving 12 bases of the junction unmatched. CDR1 and CDR2 from the germline V gene are MDHEN and SYDVKM. This CDR3 region has 16 residues. The sequence was collected from an adult with Crohn's disease. This chain joins TRBV28 and TRBJ1-1; the match to TRBD1 covers 7 bases. The sequenced sample was ileal tissue. The CDR3 nucleotides are TGTGCCAGCAGTTTTTCGACAGGGTATTTTCGGACTGAAGCTTTCTTT. Amino acid sequence: CASSFSTGYFRTEAFF.